This T cell receptor (beta chain) was profiled in a study of blood T cell repertoires in COVID-19. The overall study: Some COVID-19 samples were acute and others convalescent; all came from the United States, Italy and Spain. The analysed material was cDNA or gDNA that came from T cells, B-cell-depleted T cells, or PBMCs.

This CDR3 spans 14 amino acids. The V segment lost 4 bases and the J segment 7 bases; nucleotides outside the gene matches: 6. From germline, CDR1 is KGHSH and CDR2 LQKENI. Source study methods: Amplification with reference gene primers provided the estimates of nucleated cell counts. The protocol was immunoSEQ multiplex PCR, while the TCRdb copy is restricted to in-frame clones and leaves out a portion. Clone size and the V and J calls come from that table; the DNA yielded D and trimming. The sample consists of 250,000 or so clones, about four fifths of them appearing once. The gene calls are TRBV18 and TRBJ1-2; 10 bases match TRBD1. Source material: peripheral blood. The clonotype originates from a woman aged 40 to 50 who had recovered from COVID-19. The CDR3 is CASSHDRGLSGYTF. The CDR3 DNA sequence: TGTGCCAGCTCACACGACAGGGGGCTCTCTGGCTACACCTTC.